This TCR beta chain was sequenced during a study of neurological immune-mediated disorders. CDR3 length equals 16 residues. V was clipped by 4 bases and J by 2 bases; unmatched bases: 9. CDR1 and CDR2 (germline): SGHDT, YYEEEE. TCRdb re-analysed the 5' RACE reads in MiXCR, keeping a single row per CDR3 protein. The data show about 40,000 distinct CDR3 sequences, with roughly 15% seen just once and 3% to 4.5% held by the top ten. Many counts were recorded for this clonotype. The clonotype originates from a woman aged 55-69 years with HTLV-1-associated myelopathy (HAM/TSP). The chain combines TRBV5-6 with TRBJ2-3; 8 bases are a match to TRBD2. Material: CD4+ T cells from blood. The CDR3 sequence: CASSADLAGTTDTQYF. The CDR3 DNA reads as TGTGCCAGCAGCGCCGATTTAGCGGGGACCACAGATACGCAGTATTTT.